This T cell receptor (beta chain) is from a study of T cell responses to AZD1222 COVID-19 vaccine. TCRdb's copy holds only in-frame clones and misses some; the assay was immunoSEQ multiplex PCR. This sample has 110,000 to 150,000 clones; about 88% occur once, and the top ten carry roughly 4.7%. Germline V gene lookup returns CDR1 SNHLY and CDR2 FYNNEI. This CDR3 is 14 amino acids long. V shed 5 bases and J 5 bases; nucleotides not matched to a gene: 5. The clonotype originates from an adult in good health. Sequencing used peripheral blood, obtained on day 0 of AZD1222 vaccination. This chain connects TRBV2 to TRBJ1-5; TRBD1 aligns across 8 bases. The CDR3 sequence is CASSQDRVYQPQHF. The CDR3 nucleotides read TGTGCCAGCAGTCAGGACAGGGTTTATCAGCCCCAGCATTTT.